The rows below give T cell receptor beta chains drawn from one sample of a study of blood T cell dynamics during melanoma immunotherapy. TCRdb's copy holds only in-frame clones and misses some; the assay was immunoSEQ multiplex PCR. Among 17,000 or so clones listed, 83% were seen once. The specimen comprised blood, sampled from a patient treated with checkpoint blockade. These receptors were collected from a human donor with melanoma. Each CDR3 is given with its conserved first and last residue. A D gene is named only where the DNA matches it firmly. Only part of the rows carry a size: once, few, many, or a class if the clone is expanded.

>-|TRBJ2-5|-|TRBV28
CASTLGRGPETQYF
TGTGCCAGCACCCTAGGTCGGGGGCCAGAGACCCAGTACTTC
>TRBD1|TRBJ2-5|-|TRBV9
CASSKTGVAETQYF
TGTGCCAGCAGCAAGACAGGGGTCGCGGAGACCCAGTACTTC
>TRBD1|TRBJ1-2|-|TRBV30
CAWTGDRVGHGYTF
TGTGCCTGGACAGGGGACAGGGTGGGACATGGCTACACCTTC
>-|TRBJ2-2|-|TRBV30
CAWSVTGAYTGELFF
TGTGCCTGGAGTGTAACGGGGGCCTACACCGGGGAGCTGTTTTTT
>-|TRBJ1-2|few|TRBV19
CASSIALEGYTF
TGTGCCAGTAGTATAGCCCTCGAAGGCTACACCTTC
>-|TRBJ1-2|-|TRBV30
CAWSAPGRTLGGYTF
TGTGCCTGGAGTGCGCCGGGACGGACATTGGGGGGCTACACCTTC
>-|TRBJ1-3|-|TRBV28
CASSFRYNTIYF
TGTGCCAGCAGTTTCCGGTATAACACCATATATTTT
>-|TRBJ1-5|-|TRBV27
CASSPRDTRIGYSNQPQHF
TGTGCCAGCAGTCCGAGGGACACTCGTATAGGGTATAGCAATCAGCCCCAGCATTTT
>TRBD1|TRBJ1-1|-|TRBV19
CASSQGGGTEAFF
TGTGCCAGTAGTCAGGGGGGAGGCACTGAAGCTTTCTTT
>-|TRBJ2-7|-|TRBV21-1
CASSKVRDPYEQYF
TGTGCCAGCAGCAAGGTCAGGGATCCCTACGAGCAGTACTTC
>TRBD1|TRBJ2-7|-|TRBV5-6
CASSSYRGQNYEQYF
TGTGCCAGCAGCTCCTACAGGGGGCAGAACTACGAGCAGTACTTC
>-|TRBJ2-3|-|TRBV29-1
CSVDPGFGDTQYF
TGCAGCGTTGACCCCGGGTTTGGAGATACGCAGTATTTT
>TRBD2|TRBJ2-4|-|TRBV9
CASSVEAGSKNIQYF
TGTGCCAGCAGCGTAGAAGCGGGAAGCAAAAACATTCAGTACTTC
>TRBD1|TRBJ1-5|-|TRBV6-5
CASRDRVGGPQHF
TGTGCCAGCAGAGACAGGGTTGGAGGGCCCCAGCATTTT
>TRBD2|TRBJ2-1|-|TRBV4-2
CASSLSGRAPNEQFF
TGTGCCAGCAGCCTTAGCGGGAGGGCCCCAAATGAGCAGTTCTTC
>-|TRBJ2-5|-|TRBV28
CASETPGSAKETQYF
TGTGCCAGCGAAACCCCGGGGTCGGCAAAAGAGACCCAGTACTTC
>-|TRBJ2-1|once|TRBV27
CASSLSASLPYNEQFF
TGTGCCAGCAGTTTATCCGCATCCCTTCCTTACAATGAGCAGTTCTTC
>TRBD2|TRBJ2-2|-|TRBV15
CATSRDLFLAGGNTGELFF
TGTGCCACCAGCAGAGATCTCTTCCTAGCGGGAGGGAACACCGGGGAGCTGTTTTTT
>-|TRBJ1-4|few|TRBV28
CASRPGRGFSEKLFF
TGTGCCAGCAGGCCCGGAAGGGGGTTCAGTGAAAAACTGTTTTTT
>TRBD1|TRBJ1-2|-|TRBV28
CASSLGTGVYGYTF
TGTGCCAGCAGTTTGGGGACAGGGGTTTATGGCTACACCTTC